This entry lists 3 T cell receptor beta chains sequenced from one sample in a study of blood T cell repertoires in COVID-19. TCRdb keeps only in-frame clones here, not all; method: immunoSEQ multiplex PCR. The repertoire holds 250,000 to 300,000 clones, with under 90% as singletons. The source material was PBMCs or T cells enriched from blood (not recorded which). These receptors were taken from a woman between 55 and 75 years old who had recovered from COVID-19.

In its sample, this clone was seen a few times. This chain uses TRBV10-1 with TRBJ2-1; a possible D gene is TRBD2 (5 bases). The V end lost 5 bases, the J end lost 9 bases, and 11 bases lay between the germline ends. This CDR3 contains 12 residues. Germline V lookup: CDR1 WNHNN, CDR2 SYGVQD (reference sequence). The CDR3 nucleotides read TGCGCCAGCAGTCGTCGGGATGGTGAGCAGTTCTTC. This encodes CASSRRDGEQFF.

V and J are TRBV9 and TRBJ1-4; a weak D match, TRBD1 (5 bases). Germline assignment: CDR1 SGDLS and CDR2 YYNGEE. The ends were cut back, 0 bases at V and 0 bases at J, with 12 bases in the middle. CDR3 length equals 17 residues. The CDR3 is CASSVGAVGATNEKLFF. CDR3 nucleotide sequence: TGTGCCAGCAGCGTAGGGGCAGTAGGGGCAACTAATGAAAAACTGTTTTTT.

This rearrangement joins TRBV5-4 to TRBJ1-2; 8 nucleotides align to TRBD1. CDR3 size: 15 residues. Losses at the gene ends were 4 bases for V and 4 bases for J; bases not matched to a gene: 9. CDR1 SGHNT and CDR2 YYREEE come from the germline V gene (reference sequence). This chain's CDR3 is CASSTTGQGGYGYTF. The CDR3 DNA reads TGTGCCAGCAGCACAACCGGACAGGGCGGCTATGGCTACACCTTC.